This record looks at one T cell receptor (beta chain) sequence and its context. Its antigen is unidentified. The study enrolled patients aged 18 to 65 with newly diagnosed hyperthyroidism of under 2 months' duration. Clinicians diagnosed patients from clinical symptoms, serum thyroxine and TRAb, thyroid ultrasound and orbital computed tomography. The record originates from a study of T cells in Graves' hyperthyroidism and ophthalmopathy. Study outcomes and limitations: Expanded thyroid clonotypes (above 0.001) were mostly also found in blood.

Authors of the study amplified TCR beta CDR3 regions from RNA transcripts. RT-PCR in the first round (using the HTBI primer set) targeted the TCR CDR3. TCRdb used MiXCR to reprocess the multiplex PCR reads, holding one entry per CDR3 protein. This table holds more than 650,000 distinct CDR3 sequences, around 15% found once. Material: blood. The TCR comes from a woman younger than 30 with Graves' hyperthyroidism.

The chain's CDR3 is CASSLGPGANQPQHF. The CDR3 DNA follows: TGTGCCAGCAGCTTAGGTCCGGGAGCAAATCAGCCCCAGCATTTT. The rearrangement joins TRBV7-3 to TRBJ1-5; D gene unclear. The CDR3 loop spans 15 amino acids. V was trimmed by 2 bases and J by 4 bases, leaving 12 bases between them. CDR1 and CDR2 (germline): SGHTA, FQGTGA.